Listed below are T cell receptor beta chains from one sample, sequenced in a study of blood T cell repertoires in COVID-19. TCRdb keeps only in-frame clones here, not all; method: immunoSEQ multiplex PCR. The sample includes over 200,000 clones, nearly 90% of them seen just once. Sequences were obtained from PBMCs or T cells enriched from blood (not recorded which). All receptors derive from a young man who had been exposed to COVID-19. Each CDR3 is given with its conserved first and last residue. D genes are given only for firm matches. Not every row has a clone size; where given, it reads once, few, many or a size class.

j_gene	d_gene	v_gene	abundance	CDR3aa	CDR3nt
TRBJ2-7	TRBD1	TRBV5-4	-	CASSRGTGPYEQYF	TGTGCCAGCTCAAGGGGGACAGGGCCCTACGAGCAGTACTTC
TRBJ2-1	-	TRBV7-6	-	CASSAGTGRYNEQFF	TGTGCCAGCAGCGCCGGGACTGGGCGGTACAATGAGCAGTTCTTC
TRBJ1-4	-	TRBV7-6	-	CASSSAGKAKLRVEKLFF	TGTGCCAGCAGCTCGGCCGGGAAGGCGAAATTACGTGTGGAAAAACTGTTTTTT
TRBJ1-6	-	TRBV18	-	CASSPPQESSYNSPLHF	TGTGCCAGCTCACCACCGCAGGAAAGCTCCTATAATTCACCCCTCCACTTT
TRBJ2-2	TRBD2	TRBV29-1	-	CSVGTSGGAGTGELFF	TGCAGCGTTGGGACTAGCGGGGGGGCCGGCACCGGGGAGCTGTTTTTT
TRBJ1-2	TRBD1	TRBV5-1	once	CASSSEPGGIGGYTF	TGCGCCAGCAGCTCCGAGCCAGGGGGCATCGGTGGCTACACCTTC
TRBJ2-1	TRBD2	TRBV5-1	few	CASSQLTSGEDNEQFF	TGCGCCAGCAGCCAACTGACTAGCGGGGAGGACAATGAGCAGTTCTTC
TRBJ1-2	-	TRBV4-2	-	CASSQESSYGYTF	TGTGCCAGCAGCCAAGAGAGTTCCTATGGCTACACCTTC
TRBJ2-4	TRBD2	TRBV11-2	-	CASSLLAGGRYIQYF	TGTGCCAGCAGCCTATTAGCGGGGGGCCGGTACATTCAGTACTTC
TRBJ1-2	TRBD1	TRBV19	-	CASSIRAGQLPYGYTF	TGTGCCAGTAGTATAAGGGCGGGACAGCTACCCTATGGCTACACCTTC
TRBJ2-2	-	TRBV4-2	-	CASSQEDASGTGELFF	TGTGCCAGCAGCCAAGAGGACGCATCAGGGACCGGGGAGCTGTTTTTT
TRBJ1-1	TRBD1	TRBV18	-	CASSPGQGQTEAFF	TGTGCCAGCTCACCGGGACAGGGTCAGACTGAAGCTTTCTTT
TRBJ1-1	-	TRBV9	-	CASSVMSDKNTEAFF	TGTGCCAGCAGCGTAATGTCAGACAAGAACACTGAAGCTTTCTTT
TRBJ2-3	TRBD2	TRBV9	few	CASSVSSGGIEDTQYF	TGTGCCAGCAGCGTTTCTAGCGGGGGGATCGAAGATACGCAGTATTTT
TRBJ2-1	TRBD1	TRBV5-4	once	CATQGGNDNEQFF	TGTGCCACCCAAGGGGGCAATGACAATGAGCAGTTCTTC
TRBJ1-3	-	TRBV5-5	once	CASSPLDNSGNTIYF	TGTGCCAGCAGCCCCTTGGACAACTCTGGAAACACCATATATTTT
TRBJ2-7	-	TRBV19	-	CASSIQGPYEQYF	TGTGCCAGTAGTATACAGGGTCCCTACGAGCAGTACTTC
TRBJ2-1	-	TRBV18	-	CASSPPSDEQFF	TGTGCCAGCTCACCACCGAGTGATGAGCAGTTCTTC
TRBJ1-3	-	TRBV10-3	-	CAISLQDGNTIYF	TGTGCCATCAGTTTACAAGATGGAAACACCATATATTTT
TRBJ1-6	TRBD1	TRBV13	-	CASSLDLGQGVSPLHF	TGTGCCAGCAGCTTAGATTTGGGGCAGGGGGTTTCACCCCTCCACTTT
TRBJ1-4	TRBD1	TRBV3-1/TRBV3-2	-	CASSQDRGQGGEKLFF	TGTGCCAGCAGCCAAGATAGGGGACAGGGGGGCGAAAAACTGTTTTTT
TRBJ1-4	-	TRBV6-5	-	CASTPGIKEKLFF	TGTGCCAGCACTCCCGGGATAAAAGAAAAACTGTTTTTT
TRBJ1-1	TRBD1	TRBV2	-	CASRHPGQGDKPEAFF	TGTGCCAGCAGACACCCGGGACAGGGTGATAAGCCTGAAGCTTTCTTT
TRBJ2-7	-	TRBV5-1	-	CASSLGESREQYF	TGCGCCAGCAGCTTGGGCGAGTCCCGCGAGCAGTACTTC
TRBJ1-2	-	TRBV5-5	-	CASSNGPLSTSLYGYTF	TGTGCCAGCAGCAACGGTCCCCTCTCGACTTCCCTTTATGGCTACACCTTC
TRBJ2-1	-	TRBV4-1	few	CASSQDPDSTYNEQFF	TGCGCCAGCAGCCAAGATCCCGACAGTACTTACAATGAGCAGTTCTTC
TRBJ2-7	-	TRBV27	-	CASMARRGIGYEQYF	TGTGCCAGCATGGCGCGGCGGGGTATTGGGTACGAGCAGTACTTC